The T cell receptor beta chain described here comes from a study of cytomegalovirus exposure and HLA in healthy donors. Germline V gene lookup returns CDR1 SQVTM and CDR2 ANQGSEA. The CDR3 has 11 residues. Between the trimmed V and J ends, which lost 8 bases and 7 bases, there was a span of 12 bases. Whole-study results and caveats: With further analysis later on, most CMV-associated TCR beta chains appeared HLA-restricted. Per published reports, the classifier diagnosed cytomegalovirus status with high specificity and sensitivity. In a later analysis, HLA-associated beta chains showed higher expansion and lower generation probabilities than comparable chains.

In the PCR, 60 Vbeta and 13 Jbeta primers were used. Sequencing was performed with immunoSEQ multiplex PCR; in TCRdb, only in-frame clones are kept and a portion is missing. The sample shows about 160,000 clones, approximately 80% of them seen only once. This clone was seen a single time. The antigen remains undetermined. The donors comprised healthy bone marrow donors. This sequence originates from a woman in her 50s in good health and CMV-seronegative. The specimen was PBMCs. The chain has TRBV29-1 and TRBJ2-1; D unresolved. This CDR3 is CSSRVGNEQFF. CDR3 sequence (DNA): TGCAGCTCCCGGGTTGGGAATGAGCAGTTCTTC.